These 19 T cell receptor beta chains originate from one sample sequenced in a study of shared clonotypes between healthy human individuals. It was CD45RO-negative cells, positively selected for CCR7, that made up naive CD8 cells, with terminally differentiated effector memory CD45RA+ cells excluded. TCRdb's table, derived via immunoSEQ multiplex PCR, lists solely in-frame clones and lacks some. Of about 2.2 million clones in the sample, 80% to 95% are singletons; the top ten hold over 1.5%. Sequencing used naive CD8+ T cells from PBMCs. The receptors here all came from a man aged 18 to 30 in good health. Some clones in this sample may be carry-over from other donors' samples.

The gene calls are TRBV27 and TRBJ2-3; TRBD2 matches at 11 bases. The germline V gene encodes CDR1 MNHEY and CDR2 SMNVEV (reference sequence). The CDR3 runs 16 residues. The V and J ends lost 5 bases and 4 bases, in that order; junction bases with no gene match: 8. Written as DNA, the CDR3 is TGTGCCAGCAGTCCCATGGAACTAGCGGGAGCAGATACGCAGTATTTT. Its protein is CASSPMELAGADTQYF.

The chain is built from TRBV5-1 and TRBJ2-1; maybe TRBD2 (6 bases). Germline CDR1 and CDR2: SGHRS and YFSETQ. V lost 4 bases and J lost 4, with 12 bases in between. The length of the CDR3 is 14 residues. Here the CDR3 reads CASSRGLRYNEQFF. The CDR3 coding sequence is TGCGCCAGCAGCCGGGGACTCCGATACAATGAGCAGTTCTTC.

This chain links TRBV5-5 with TRBJ1-1; tentative D call: TRBD1 (5 bases). The V and J ends lost 2 bases and 5 bases respectively, with 13 bases between them. The CDR3 length is 14 residues. Germline CDR1 is SGHKS and CDR2 is YYEKEE (reference sequence). In DNA form, the CDR3 reads TGTGCCAGCAGCTTATTGCGGGGGGATACTGAAGCTTTCTTT. Amino acid sequence: CASSLLRGDTEAFF.

This clone was found a few times. This same CDR3 is encoded by further DNA sequences in the sample. CDR3 bases: TGTGCCAGTAGTATTTCGGGGAACACTGAAGCTTTCTTT. Its translation is CASSISGNTEAFF. The V and J genes are TRBV19 and TRBJ1-1; D is unclear. The CDR3 is made up of 13 amino acids. The germline V and J ends were trimmed by 3 bases and 1 base, with 6 bases remaining between them. Germline V gives CDR1 LNHDA, CDR2 SQIVND (reference sequence). Full variable domain (rest looked up from reference TRBV19 and TRBJ1-1): DGGITQSPKYLFRKEGQNVTLSCEQNLNHDAMYWYRQDPGQGLRLIYYSQIVNDFQKGDIAEGYSVSREKKESFPLTVTSAQKNPTAFYLCASSISGNTEAFFGQGTRLTVV.

The CDR3 DNA reads TGTGCCAGCAGCCCACGACAGGGCTCCCTTTCCTACGAGCAGTACTTC. Encoded protein: CASSPRQGSLSYEQYF. The chain has TRBV9 and TRBJ2-7, with 7 bases that match TRBD1. Germline assignment: CDR1 SGDLS and CDR2 YYNGEE. This CDR3 region has 16 residues. V shed 4 bases and J 1 base; nucleotides not matched to a gene: 11. Supplemented by reference TRBV9 and TRBJ2-7, the full variable domain reads DSGVTQTPKHLITATGQRVTLRCSPRSGDLSVYWYQQSLDQGLQFLIQYYNGEERAKGNILERFSAQQFPDLHSELNLSSLELGDSALYFCASSPRQGSLSYEQYFGPGTRLTVT.

This clone occurred once. This chain links TRBV28 with TRBJ1-4; no clear D gene. The V gene's germline CDR1 is MDHEN and CDR2 SYDVKM. This CDR3 contains 15 residues. The V end lost 3 bases, the J end lost 5 bases, and 13 bases lay between the germline ends. The CDR3 here is CASSFNAGINEKLFF. In DNA form, the CDR3 reads TGTGCCAGCAGTTTTAACGCAGGCATAAATGAAAAACTGTTTTTT. Full variable domain (missing parts from reference TRBV28 and TRBJ1-4): DVKVTQSSRYLVKRTGEKVFLECVQDMDHENMFWYRQDPGLGLRLIYFSYDVKMKEKGDIPEGYSVSREKKERFSLILESASTNQTSMYLCASSFNAGINEKLFFGSGTQLSVL.

This clone was observed a handful of times. The genes are TRBV14 and TRBJ2-1, with D perhaps matching TRBD2 (5 bases). There are 13 residues in the CDR3. V shed 0 bases and J shed 8 bases, with 8 bases lying between them. Germline-derived CDR1 and CDR2 are SGHDN and FVKESK. In DNA form, the CDR3 reads TGTGCCAGCAGCCAAGATCACGGGGATGAGCAGTTCTTC. This sequence encodes CASSQDHGDEQFF.

About this clone itself: The same CDR3 can be traced to other DNA sequences in this sample. The chain joins TRBV19 to TRBJ2-1; no firm D call. Trimming removed 6 bases at V and 8 bases at J, with 11 bases between. Germline V gene data show CDR1 as LNHDA and CDR2 as SQIVND (reference sequence). The CDR3 is 12 amino acids. The CDR3 DNA follows: TGTGCCAGTAGCCGCGCGGTCGATGAGCAGTTCTTC. This encodes CASSRAVDEQFF.

This chain uses TRBV15 with TRBJ1-1; 9 bases align to TRBD1. V gave up 0 bases and J gave up 3 bases; unmatched junction bases: 5. Germline CDR1 is LNHNV and CDR2 is YYDKDF (reference sequence). The CDR3 runs 16 residues. The CDR3 coding sequence is TGTGCCACCAGCAGAGATTACCGGACAGGGGACACTGAAGCTTTCTTT. Translated: CATSRDYRTGDTEAFF.

The chain uses TRBV9 and TRBJ2-7; the match to TRBD2 covers 12 bases. The J segment lost 0 bases and the V segment lost 4 bases, leaving 2 bases of the junction unmatched. There are 15 residues in the CDR3. CDR1 is SGDLS, CDR2 YYNGEE, per germline. The CDR3 DNA reads as TGTGCCAGCAGCCTAGCGGGAGGGAGCTCCTACGAGCAGTACTTC. Translation gives CASSLAGGSSYEQYF.

Comment on this clone: A read error likely explains this, since a far larger clone differs by one base. The V gene is TRBV7-9, the J gene TRBJ2-3; no clear D. The CDR3 runs 12 residues. V was clipped by 1 base and J by 6 bases, with 5 bases between them. Germline loops: CDR1 SEHNR, CDR2 FQNEAQ (reference sequence). The DNA for the CDR3 is TGTGCCAGCAGCTTAGAGGCGGATACGCAGTATTTT. This translates into CASSLEADTQYF.

As regards this clone: Other nucleotide sequences in the sample specify the same CDR3. This chain uses TRBV7-9 with TRBJ1-2; maybe TRBD1 (5 bases). CDR1 and CDR2 (germline): SEHNR, FQNEAQ (reference sequence). V was clipped by 0 bases and J by 8 bases, with 10 bases between them. The CDR3 is 13 residues long. Here the CDR3 DNA reads TGTGCCAGCAGCTTAGCCGCAGGGTACGGCTACACCTTC. This sequence encodes CASSLAAGYGYTF.

Turning to this clone: Additional DNA sequences in this sample encode the identical CDR3. The chain links TRBV27 to TRBJ2-2; D gene ambiguous. The CDR3 extends over 16 amino acids. Germline values: CDR1 MNHEY, CDR2 SMNVEV (reference sequence). V was pared by 2 bases and J by 4 bases, with 14 bases between. CDR3 loop: CASSLVGPRGTGELFF. The CDR3 DNA reads TGTGCCAGCAGTTTAGTCGGGCCCCGAGGCACCGGGGAGCTGTTTTTT.

This rearrangement joins TRBV27 to TRBJ2-1; 10 bases align to TRBD2. This CDR3 spans 15 amino acids. Germline assignment: CDR1 MNHEY and CDR2 SMNVEV (reference sequence). V was pared by 4 bases and J by 3 bases, with 3 bases of the junction left unmatched. The CDR3 sequence is CASSSGLAFYNEQFF. CDR3 coding DNA: TGTGCCAGCAGTTCGGGACTAGCGTTCTACAATGAGCAGTTCTTC.

This sequence joins TRBV7-9 and TRBJ2-7; the D is unclear. This CDR3 is 13 amino acids long. The germline V and J ends were trimmed by 5 bases and 3 bases, with 11 bases remaining between them. Germline lookup yields CDR1 SEHNR and CDR2 FQNEAQ (reference sequence). CDR3: CASSAPWNYEQYF. Here the CDR3 DNA reads TGTGCCAGCAGCGCCCCTTGGAACTACGAGCAGTACTTC.

The chain uses TRBV27 and TRBJ2-3; perhaps D is TRBD1 or TRBD2 (5 bases each). Germline V lookup: CDR1 MNHEY, CDR2 SMNVEV (reference sequence). Trimming took 7 bases from V and 4 from J, leaving 24 bases between them. This CDR3 region has 17 residues. DNA of the CDR3: TGTGCCAGCAACCCCCGGGGTGGGACCCGAACCGCAGATACGCAGTATTTT. Its protein product is CASNPRGGTRTADTQYF.

In DNA, the CDR3 is TGTGCCAGCAGCCCCCGGACTAGCACAGATACGCAGTATTTT. This translates into CASSPRTSTDTQYF. This rearrangement joins TRBV11-1 to TRBJ2-3, with D maybe TRBD2 (5 bases). The CDR3 runs to 14 residues. With 5 bases removed from V and 0 bases from J, the gap between germline ends came to 9 bases. Germline values: CDR1 SGHAT, CDR2 FQDESV (reference sequence).

The V call is TRBV7-8, the J call TRBJ2-1; 9 nucleotides match TRBD2. Trimming removed 5 bases from V and 4 bases from J; junction bases left unmatched: 12. Germline assignment: CDR1 SGHVS and CDR2 FQNEAQ. This CDR3 is built from 17 residues. In DNA form, the CDR3 reads TGTGCCAGCAGCCCCTCCTGGATAGCGGGGGTTTACAATGAGCAGTTCTTC. Its protein product is CASSPSWIAGVYNEQFF.

The chain carries TRBV5-1 and TRBJ2-7; D is undetermined. V lost 6 bases, J lost 2 bases, and 3 bases lay in between. Germline CDR1 SGHRS, CDR2 YFSETQ. There are 10 residues in the CDR3. The CDR3 reads CASTPYEQYF. The CDR3 nucleotides read TGCGCCAGCACACCCTACGAGCAGTACTTC.